Below are 17 T cell receptor beta chains sequenced from a single sample in a study of cytomegalovirus exposure and HLA in healthy donors. The PCR made use of 60 Vbeta and 13 Jbeta primers. The table came from immunoSEQ multiplex PCR; TCRdb's copy has only in-frame clones and leaves some out. The table records about 120,000 clones, around 84% of them present only once. The sequenced sample was PBMCs. The receptors were sampled from a woman aged 25 to 39 in good health and CMV-seronegative.

The genes are TRBV19 and TRBJ2-6; 7 nucleotides line up with TRBD1. CDR1 and CDR2 (germline): LNHDA, SQIVND (reference sequence). The CDR3 covers 14 residues. The V segment lost 10 bases and the J segment 2 bases; nucleotides outside the gene matches: 5. The CDR3 DNA is TGTGCCACCAAGCAGGGGGCTGGGGCCAACGTCCTGACTTTC. It translates to CATKQGAGANVLTF.

The rearrangement links TRBV19 to TRBJ2-5; weak D call: TRBD2 (6 bases). Germline V CDR1 and CDR2: LNHDA, SQIVND (reference sequence). V was pared by 3 bases and J by 5 bases, with 10 bases between. The CDR3 covers 13 residues. CDR3 sequence reads: CASSMGGMETQYF. DNA for the CDR3: TGTGCCAGTAGTATGGGGGGAATGGAGACCCAGTACTTC.

The chain couples TRBV6-6 to TRBJ2-1, with TRBD1 identical over 8 bases. With V trimmed by 6 bases and J by 10 bases, 14 bases remained unmatched. The germline CDR1 and CDR2 sequences are MNHNY and SVGAGI (reference sequence). This CDR3 is 15 amino acids long. The CDR3 DNA sequence: TGTGCCAGCAGGGCGTCAGGTTTAGGACAGGGCGAGCAGTTCTTC. This gives the protein CASRASGLGQGEQFF.

The CDR3 DNA sequence: TGTGCCAGCAGCCCGGGACACTCCTACGAGCAGTACTTC. Translating gives CASSPGHSYEQYF. This chain uses TRBV13 with TRBJ2-7, with a tentative D call TRBD1 (6 bases). Per the germline V gene, CDR1 is PRHDT and CDR2 is FYEKMQ (reference sequence). The CDR3 has 13 residues. Trimming pared 5 bases from V and 0 bases from J, leaving 8 bases between. The full variable domain, rest sourced from reference TRBV13 and TRBJ2-7, is AAGVIQSPRHLIKEKRETATLKCYPIPRHDTVYWYQQGPGQDPQFLISFYEKMQSDKGSIPDRFSAQQFSDYHSELNMSSLELGDSALYFCASSPGHSYEQYFGPGTRLTVT.

V and J are TRBV9 and TRBJ2-2, with 10 bases fitting TRBD1. The ends lost 3 bases at V and 7 bases at J; junction bases unmatched: 6. This CDR3 is built from 15 residues. Per germline, CDR1 SGDLS and CDR2 YYNGEE. The CDR3: CASSGGQGRVGELFF. CDR3 nucleotides: TGTGCCAGCAGCGGGGGACAGGGGAGGGTCGGGGAGCTGTTTTTT.

This clone was counted only a few times. The chain links TRBV4-1 to TRBJ2-5, with D possibly matching TRBD1 (5 bases). V was clipped by 1 base and J by 4 bases, with 7 bases between them. CDR3 size: 13 residues. Germline CDR1 reads MGHRA; CDR2 reads YSYEKL. The CDR3 is CASSQGRVETQYF. In DNA form, the CDR3 reads TGCGCCAGCAGCCAAGGCAGGGTAGAGACCCAGTACTTC.

This chain links TRBV12-5 with TRBJ2-1, with 11 positions matching TRBD2. The length of the CDR3 is 16 residues. Germline V lookup: CDR1 LGHNT, CDR2 FRNRAP. The J segment lost 10 bases and the V segment lost 6 bases, leaving 14 bases of the junction unmatched. For the CDR3, the DNA is TGTGCTAGTGGCGGGAACCCGCGACTAGCGGGGAGCGAGCAGTTCTTC. This codes for CASGGNPRLAGSEQFF.

CDR3 in DNA: TGCGCCAGCAGCTTGGGGCGGGGATCCGGCGACGGGCAGTACTTC. It yields the protein CASSLGRGSGDGQYF. The chain is built from TRBV5-1 and TRBJ2-7; D perhaps matches TRBD2 (6 bases). CDR1 SGHRS and CDR2 YFSETQ come from the germline V gene. Trimming took off 0 bases at V and 9 bases at J, with 19 bases between the two ends. This CDR3 contains 15 residues.

This chain links TRBV5-6 with TRBJ1-2; possibly TRBD1 for D (5 bases). The germline V gene encodes CDR1 SGHDT and CDR2 YYEEEE. The ends were cut back, 4 bases at V and 2 bases at J, with 9 bases in the middle. This CDR3 contains 13 residues. CDR3 in amino acids: CASSLTENYGYTF. The CDR3 DNA reads TGTGCCAGCAGCCTGACAGAGAACTATGGCTACACCTTC.

This sequence joins TRBV25-1 and TRBJ1-2; 7 bases map to TRBD1. This CDR3 comprises 16 residues. The trim removed 0 bases at V and 1 base at J, leaving 5 bases unmatched. Germline CDR1 is MGHDK and CDR2 is SYGVNS. In DNA form, the CDR3 reads TGTGCCAGCAGTGAATACGGCCAGGGGGGTAACTATGGCTACACCTTC. Its protein is CASSEYGQGGNYGYTF.

This clone was observed a few times. The V gene is TRBV4-3, the J gene TRBJ2-1; TRBD1 matches 9 bases. The germline CDR1 and CDR2 sequences are LGHNA and YSLEER. V shed 4 bases, J shed 0 bases, and the junction held 1 base outside the gene matches. CDR3 size: 15 residues. For the CDR3, the DNA is TGCGCCAGCAGCCCGGGACAGGGCTCCTACAATGAGCAGTTCTTC. This translates into CASSPGQGSYNEQFF.

J is TRBJ2-1 and V is TRBV4-3, with D possibly being TRBD2 (5 bases). V lost 1 base and J 5 bases, leaving 12 bases between the germline ends. Per germline, CDR1 LGHNA and CDR2 YSLEER. The CDR3 is 15 residues long. The CDR3 nucleotides are TGCGCCAGCAGCCAAGGACTACAGAGCAACAATGAGCAGTTCTTC. Translation gives CASSQGLQSNNEQFF.

V usage is TRBV7-9 and J usage is TRBJ1-5, with D possibly matching TRBD1 (5 bases). The germline V gene encodes CDR1 SEHNR and CDR2 FQNEAQ (reference sequence). The CDR3 extends over 16 amino acids. The ends were cut back, 5 bases at V and 6 bases at J, with 20 bases in the middle. The CDR3 protein is CASSQSRLAGPQPQHF. CDR3 DNA sequence: TGTGCCAGCAGCCAGTCGCGGCTGGCAGGGCCTCAGCCCCAGCATTTT.

The genes are TRBV11-2 and TRBJ2-2; D is ambiguous. Trimming took 0 bases from V and 3 from J, leaving 17 bases between them. This CDR3 is built from 18 residues. In germline, CDR1 is SGHAT, CDR2 FQNNGV. DNA for the CDR3: TGTGCCAGCAGCTTAGATCGAGCGAAACCTGGGTACACCGGGGAGCTGTTTTTT. The encoded protein is CASSLDRAKPGYTGELFF.

The chain combines TRBV4-3 with TRBJ2-2; 9 nucleotides agree with TRBD1. CDR1 and CDR2 (germline): LGHNA, YSLEER. V lost 5 bases, J lost 1 base, and 5 bases stayed unmatched. The CDR3 runs to 16 residues. This CDR3 is CASSKWGQGNTGELFF. In DNA form, the CDR3 reads TGCGCCAGCAGCAAGTGGGGACAGGGGAACACCGGGGAGCTGTTTTTT.

This chain connects TRBV13 to TRBJ1-3; 7 bases align to TRBD1. The V gene end was trimmed by 7 bases and the J gene end by 4 bases; junction bases not matched to a gene: 10. In germline, CDR1 is PRHDT, CDR2 FYEKMQ (reference sequence). The CDR3 extends over 15 amino acids. CDR3 sequence: CASIRGGASGNTIYF. In DNA form, the CDR3 reads TGTGCCAGCATCCGAGGGGGCGCGTCGGGAAACACCATATATTTT.

V gene TRBV6-4 combines with J gene TRBJ2-3; a weak D match, TRBD2 (5 bases). The CDR3 extends over 15 amino acids. V lost 2 bases and J lost 2, with 11 bases in between. Germline assignment: CDR1 MRHNA and CDR2 SNTAGT. CDR3 sequence reads: CASSDSGGSTDTQYF. The CDR3 nucleotides read TGTGCCAGCAGTGACAGCGGCGGATCCACAGATACGCAGTATTTT.